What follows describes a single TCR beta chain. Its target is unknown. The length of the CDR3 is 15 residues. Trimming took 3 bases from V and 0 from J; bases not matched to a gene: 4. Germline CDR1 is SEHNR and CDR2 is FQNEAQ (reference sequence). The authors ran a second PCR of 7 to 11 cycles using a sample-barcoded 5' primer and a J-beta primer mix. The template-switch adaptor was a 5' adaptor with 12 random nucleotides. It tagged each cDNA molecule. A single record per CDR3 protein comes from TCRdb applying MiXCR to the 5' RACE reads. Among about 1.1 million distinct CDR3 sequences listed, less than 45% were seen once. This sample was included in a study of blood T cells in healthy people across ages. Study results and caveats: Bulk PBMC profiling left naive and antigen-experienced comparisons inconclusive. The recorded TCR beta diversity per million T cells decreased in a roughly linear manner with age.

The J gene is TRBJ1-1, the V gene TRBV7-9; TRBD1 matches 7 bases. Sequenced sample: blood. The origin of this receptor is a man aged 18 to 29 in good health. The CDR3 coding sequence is TGTGCCAGCAGCTTTAGACAGGGCATGAACACTGAAGCTTTCTTT. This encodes CASSFRQGMNTEAFF.